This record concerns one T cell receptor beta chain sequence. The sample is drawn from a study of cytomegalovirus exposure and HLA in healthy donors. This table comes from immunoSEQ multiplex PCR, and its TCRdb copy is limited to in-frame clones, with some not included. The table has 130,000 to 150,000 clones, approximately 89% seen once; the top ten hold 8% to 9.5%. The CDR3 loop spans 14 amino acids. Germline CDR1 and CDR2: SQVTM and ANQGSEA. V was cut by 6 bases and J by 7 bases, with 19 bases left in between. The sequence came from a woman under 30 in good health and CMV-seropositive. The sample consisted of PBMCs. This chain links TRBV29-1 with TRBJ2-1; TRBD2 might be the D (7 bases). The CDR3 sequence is CSVTRGAGDNEQFF. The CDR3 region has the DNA TGCAGCGTCACCCGGGGGGCGGGGGATAATGAGCAGTTCTTC.